This T cell receptor beta chain was recorded in a study of post-analysis software for immune sequencing data. Study in general: Included among the disease courses, which were recorded for the cohort, were relapsing-remitting, secondary progressive and progressive-relapsing multiple sclerosis. Study-wide results and caveats: Patients had higher frequencies than controls of roughly five TRBV segments, including TRBV5-6, TRBV5-1 and TRBV20-1. Samples made in the same batch grouped tightly together by F measure. There was significantly lower normalized Chao1 diversity in multiple sclerosis patients than in controls.

CDR1 is SGHRS, CDR2 YFSETQ, per germline. The CDR3 has 16 amino acids. Trimming left V 0 bases short and J 9 bases short, with 19 bases between. Remarks on this clonotype: Its antigen is undetermined.

TCR beta cDNA libraries included unique molecular identifiers. A single record per CDR3 protein comes from TCRdb applying MiXCR to the PCR reads. The sample lists hundreds of thousands of distinct CDR3 sequences; 25% to 30% were seen once. The receptor comes from a girl between 10 and 17 years old with multiple sclerosis. V and J are TRBV5-1 and TRBJ2-4; D ambiguous. The sequencing sample was made of blood. CDR3 amino acids: CASSLGPGPHVSIQYF. DNA for the CDR3: TGCGCCAGCAGCTTGGGACCTGGACCCCACGTTAGCATTCAGTACTTC.